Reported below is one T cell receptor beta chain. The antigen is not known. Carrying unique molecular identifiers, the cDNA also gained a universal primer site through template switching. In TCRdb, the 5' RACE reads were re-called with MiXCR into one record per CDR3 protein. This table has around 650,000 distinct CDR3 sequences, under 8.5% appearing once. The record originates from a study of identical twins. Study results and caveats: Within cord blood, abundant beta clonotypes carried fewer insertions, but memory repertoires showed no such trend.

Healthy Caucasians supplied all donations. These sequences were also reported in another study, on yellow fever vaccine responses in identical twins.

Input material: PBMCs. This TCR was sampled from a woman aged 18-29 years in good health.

CDR3 loop: CASSQAGEYQETQYF. For the CDR3, the DNA is TGTGCCAGCAGCCAAGCTGGGGAGTACCAAGAGACCCAGTACTTC. This sequence joins TRBV3-1 and TRBJ2-5, with D maybe TRBD2 (5 bases). This CDR3 is 15 amino acids long. V shed 1 base and J shed 0 bases, with 9 bases lying between them. Germline V gives CDR1 LGHDT, CDR2 YNNKEL (reference sequence).